These T cell receptor beta chains were read from a single sample in a study of neurological immune-mediated disorders. TCRdb passed the 5' RACE reads through MiXCR, listing each CDR3 protein once. Of over 75,000 distinct CDR3 sequences in the sample, nearly 6% were seen once. The specimen sequenced was PBMCs. Receptors were obtained from a woman in her sixties or seventies with multiple sclerosis. CDR3s include the opening cysteine and the closing phenylalanine or tryptophan. Some rows mark clone size as missing; the rest say once, few, many or name a class of expanded clone.

v_call clone_size cdr3_length cdr3_aa
TRBV5-1 many 16 CASSRPGTTRADEQFF
TRBV3-1 few 14 CASSLDRGLGGYTF
TRBV3-1 many 15 CASSSRGGGNQPQHF
TRBV29-1 many 13 CSAATGINTEAFF
TRBV6-4 many 17 CASSGVRGGRYQETQYF
TRBV12-3/TRBV12-4 many 14 CAILRQVLNTEAFF
TRBV5-5 many 16 CASSLGLGVSSYEQYF
TRBV7-9 many 13 CASSPGYQETQYF
TRBV7-6 few 12 CASSLGTGEQYF
TRBV6-5 many 15 CASSYDPSGANVLTF
TRBV10-2 many 18 CASSEFVQGANSGNTIYF
TRBV20-1 . 17 CSARDFSATGSTDTQYF
TRBV12-3/TRBV12-4 many 11 CASIVNGEQFF
TRBV3-1 many 18 CASSQDREFGRRGHGYTF
TRBV20-1 . 15 CSAIDTSGGLYEQYF
TRBV5-1 many 12 CASSLAGERYTF
TRBV20-1 many 14 CSAREGQGKAPLHF
TRBV2 many 13 CANKEGRTYEQYF
TRBV7-8 many 17 CASRRAGAGGMNTEAFF
TRBV5-1 many 15 CASSLVGTTLEAQYF
TRBV5-1 many 14 CASSLGGSNQPQHF
TRBV29-1 many 14 CSVEDSGRAYEQYF
TRBV5-1 many 15 CASSSTGKNTGELFF
TRBV9 many 14 CASSTSLETTKAFF
TRBV29-1 medium-sized 12 CSVGDQGQPQHF
TRBV20-1 many 14 CSARIGGGSYEQYF
TRBV10-3 many 14 CATGRTENVETQYF
TRBV20-1 many 16 CSANPTNRAAGAGYTF
TRBV20-1 few 13 CSAELTGVGEQYF
TRBV5-1 many 14 CASSLEGGNYGYTF
TRBV29-1 many 13 CSVVDPGPFEQYF
TRBV12-3/TRBV12-4 many 14 CASTTSGGLVEQFF
TRBV20-1 many 15 CSARIGLVSTGELFF
TRBV5-1 many 11 CASSLGDRKYF
TRBV11-3 many 15 CASSLAPGVLGELFF
TRBV7-2 many 13 CASSRRTAYGYTF
TRBV7-9 . 14 CASSLDGNNQPQHF
TRBV7-6 many 12 CASSPGGTARDF
TRBV12-3/TRBV12-4 many 12 CASSFYRETQYF
TRBV5-1 . 16 CASSLGGAANNQPQHF
TRBV7-6 many 15 CASSPLAGGVETQYF
TRBV11-2 many 16 CASSLFRGQGQETQYF
TRBV20-1 . 15 CSAWPGTGEAAEAFF
TRBV6-5 many 15 CASSSPSSGGNEQFF
TRBV5-5 many 16 CASTSGTGGLRETQYF
TRBV7-9 many 16 CASSPERGRGNTEAFF
TRBV10-3 many 15 CAISERGQGLDGYTF
TRBV5-1 many 16 CASSRDGISGANVLTF
TRBV28 many 13 CASRPQGYQPQHF
TRBV5-1 many 15 CASSPEGIVNTEAFF
TRBV10-3 . 12 CAISGTDYEQYF
TRBV18 many 14 CASSRQGESSPLHF
TRBV11-2 many 16 CASSTTSGFKTDTQYF
TRBV5-1 many 16 CASRERAGGDTDTQYF